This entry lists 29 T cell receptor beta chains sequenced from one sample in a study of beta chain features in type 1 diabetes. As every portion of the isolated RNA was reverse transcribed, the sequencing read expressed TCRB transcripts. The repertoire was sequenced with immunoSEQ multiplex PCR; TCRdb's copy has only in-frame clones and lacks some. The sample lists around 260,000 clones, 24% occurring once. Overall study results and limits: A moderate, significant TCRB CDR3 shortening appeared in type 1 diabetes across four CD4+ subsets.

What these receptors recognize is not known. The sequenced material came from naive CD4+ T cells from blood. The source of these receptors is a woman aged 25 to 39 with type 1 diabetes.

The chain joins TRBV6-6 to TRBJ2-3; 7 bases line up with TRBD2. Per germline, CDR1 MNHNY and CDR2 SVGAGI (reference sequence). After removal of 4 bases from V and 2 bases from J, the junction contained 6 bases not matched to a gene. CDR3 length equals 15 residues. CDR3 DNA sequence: TGTGCCAGCAGTTTACCAGCGGGGTTCACAGATACGCAGTATTTT. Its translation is CASSLPAGFTDTQYF.

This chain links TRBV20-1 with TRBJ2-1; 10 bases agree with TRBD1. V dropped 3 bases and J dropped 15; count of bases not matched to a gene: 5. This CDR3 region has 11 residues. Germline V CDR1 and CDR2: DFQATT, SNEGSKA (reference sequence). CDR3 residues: CSARMGQGTFF. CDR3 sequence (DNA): TGCAGTGCTAGGATGGGACAGGGGACGTTCTTC.

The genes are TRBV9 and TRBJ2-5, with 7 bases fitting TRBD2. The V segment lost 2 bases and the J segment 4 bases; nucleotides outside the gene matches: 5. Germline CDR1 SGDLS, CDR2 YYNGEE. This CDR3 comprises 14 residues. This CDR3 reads CASSVGLTLETQYF. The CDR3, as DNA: TGTGCCAGCAGCGTGGGACTAACCTTAGAGACCCAGTACTTC.

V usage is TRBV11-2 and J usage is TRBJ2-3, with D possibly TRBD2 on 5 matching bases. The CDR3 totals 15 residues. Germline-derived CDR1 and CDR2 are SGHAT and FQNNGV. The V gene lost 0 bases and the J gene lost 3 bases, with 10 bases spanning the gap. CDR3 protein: CASSLDPGGTDTQYF. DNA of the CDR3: TGTGCCAGCAGCTTAGATCCAGGAGGTACAGATACGCAGTATTTT.

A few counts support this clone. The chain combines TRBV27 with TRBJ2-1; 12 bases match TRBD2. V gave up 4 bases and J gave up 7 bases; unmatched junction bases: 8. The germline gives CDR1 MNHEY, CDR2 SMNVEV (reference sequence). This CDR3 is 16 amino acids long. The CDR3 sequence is CASSSRLAGVTNEQFF. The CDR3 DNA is TGTGCCAGCAGTTCCAGACTAGCGGGAGTTACGAATGAGCAGTTCTTC.

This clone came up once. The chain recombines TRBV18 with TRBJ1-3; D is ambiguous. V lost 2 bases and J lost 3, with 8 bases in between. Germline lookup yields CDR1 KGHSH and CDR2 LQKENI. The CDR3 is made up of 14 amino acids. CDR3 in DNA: TGTGCCAGCTCACCAAGCCGCGATGGAAACACCATATATTTT. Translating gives CASSPSRDGNTIYF.

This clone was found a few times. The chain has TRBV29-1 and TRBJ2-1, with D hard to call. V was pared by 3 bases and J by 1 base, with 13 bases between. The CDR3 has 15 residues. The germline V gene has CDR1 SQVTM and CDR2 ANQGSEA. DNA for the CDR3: TGCAGCGTTGATCACTCGCGACAATCCTACAATGAGCAGTTCTTC. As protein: CSVDHSRQSYNEQFF.

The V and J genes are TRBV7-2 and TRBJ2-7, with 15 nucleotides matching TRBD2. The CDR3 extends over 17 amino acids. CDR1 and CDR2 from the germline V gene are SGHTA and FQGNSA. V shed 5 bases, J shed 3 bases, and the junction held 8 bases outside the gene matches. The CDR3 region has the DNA TGTGCCAGCAGCGGGCGGACTAGCGGGAGGGACCACTACGAGCAGTACTTC. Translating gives CASSGRTSGRDHYEQYF.

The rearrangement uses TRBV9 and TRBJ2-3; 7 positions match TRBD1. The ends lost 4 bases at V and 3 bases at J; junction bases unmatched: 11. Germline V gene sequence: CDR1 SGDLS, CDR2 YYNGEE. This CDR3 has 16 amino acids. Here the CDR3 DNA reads TGTGCCAGCAGCCCTGATGGGGACAGTAATACAGATACGCAGTATTTT. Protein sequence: CASSPDGDSNTDTQYF.

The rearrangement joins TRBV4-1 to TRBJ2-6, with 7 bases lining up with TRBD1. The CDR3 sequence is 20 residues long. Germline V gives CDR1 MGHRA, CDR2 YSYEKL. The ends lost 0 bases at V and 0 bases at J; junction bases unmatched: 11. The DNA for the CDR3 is TGCGCCAGCAGCCAAGAGGGCCCGGGACAGCCATTCTCTGGGGCCAACGTCCTGACTTTC. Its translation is CASSQEGPGQPFSGANVLTF.

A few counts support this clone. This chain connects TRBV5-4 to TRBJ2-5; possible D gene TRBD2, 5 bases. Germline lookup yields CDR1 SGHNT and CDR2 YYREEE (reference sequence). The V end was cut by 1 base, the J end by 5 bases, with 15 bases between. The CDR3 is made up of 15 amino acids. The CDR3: CASSLTSDGLETQYF. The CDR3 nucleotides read TGTGCCAGCAGCTTGACTAGTGATGGGCTGGAGACCCAGTACTTC.

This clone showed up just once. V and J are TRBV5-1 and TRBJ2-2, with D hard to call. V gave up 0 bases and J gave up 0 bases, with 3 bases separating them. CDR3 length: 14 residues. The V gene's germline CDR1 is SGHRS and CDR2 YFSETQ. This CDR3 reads CASSLAPNTGELFF. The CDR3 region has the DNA TGCGCCAGCAGCTTGGCTCCGAACACCGGGGAGCTGTTTTTT.

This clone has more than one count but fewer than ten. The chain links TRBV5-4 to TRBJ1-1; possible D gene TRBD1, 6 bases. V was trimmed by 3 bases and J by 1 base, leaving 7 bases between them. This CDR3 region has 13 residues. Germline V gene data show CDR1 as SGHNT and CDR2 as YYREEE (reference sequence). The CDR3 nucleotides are TGTGCCAGCAGCTGGACAGCGAACACTGAAGCTTTCTTT. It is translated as CASSWTANTEAFF.

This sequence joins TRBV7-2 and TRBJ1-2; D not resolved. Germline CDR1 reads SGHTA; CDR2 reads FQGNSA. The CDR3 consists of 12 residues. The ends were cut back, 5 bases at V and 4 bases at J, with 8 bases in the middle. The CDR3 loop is CASSQIGYGYTF. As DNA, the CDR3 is TGTGCCAGCAGCCAAATCGGCTATGGCTACACCTTC.

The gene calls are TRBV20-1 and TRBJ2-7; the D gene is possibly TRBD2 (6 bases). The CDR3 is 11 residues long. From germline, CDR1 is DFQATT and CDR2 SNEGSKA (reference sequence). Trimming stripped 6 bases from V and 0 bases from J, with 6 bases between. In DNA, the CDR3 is TGCAGTGCCGGGGGCTCCTACGAGCAGTACTTC. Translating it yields CSAGGSYEQYF.

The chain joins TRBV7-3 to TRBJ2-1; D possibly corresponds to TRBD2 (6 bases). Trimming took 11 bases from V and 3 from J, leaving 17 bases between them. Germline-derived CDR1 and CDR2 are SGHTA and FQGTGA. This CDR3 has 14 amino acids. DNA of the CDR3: TGTGCCTCCTCCGTTACCGGGGGCTACAATGAGCAGTTCTTC. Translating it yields CASSVTGGYNEQFF.

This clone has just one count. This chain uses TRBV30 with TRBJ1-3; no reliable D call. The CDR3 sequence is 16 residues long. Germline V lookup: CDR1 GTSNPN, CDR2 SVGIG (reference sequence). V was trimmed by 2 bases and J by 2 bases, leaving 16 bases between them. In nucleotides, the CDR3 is TGTGCCTGGAGTATATCGAGTTATCTTACTGGAAACACCATATATTTT. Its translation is CAWSISSYLTGNTIYF.

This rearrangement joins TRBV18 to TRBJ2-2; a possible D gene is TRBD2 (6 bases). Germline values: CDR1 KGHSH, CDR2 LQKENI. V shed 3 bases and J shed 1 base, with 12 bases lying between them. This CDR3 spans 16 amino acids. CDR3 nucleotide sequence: TGTGCCAGCTCACCCGCGGGGCAGCTGAACACCGGGGAGCTGTTTTTT. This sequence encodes CASSPAGQLNTGELFF.

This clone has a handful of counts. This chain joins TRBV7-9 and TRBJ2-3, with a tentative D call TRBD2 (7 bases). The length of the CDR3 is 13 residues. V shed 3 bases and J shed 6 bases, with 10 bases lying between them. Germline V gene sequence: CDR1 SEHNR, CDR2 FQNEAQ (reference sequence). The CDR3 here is CASSLGGPDTQYF. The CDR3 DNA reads TGTGCCAGCAGCTTGGGGGGGCCTGATACGCAGTATTTT.

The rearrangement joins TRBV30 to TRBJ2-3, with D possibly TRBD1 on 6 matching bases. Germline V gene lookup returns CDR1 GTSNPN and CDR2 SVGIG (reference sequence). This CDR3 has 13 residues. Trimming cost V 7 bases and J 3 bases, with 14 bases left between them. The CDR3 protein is CAFRDILTDTQYF. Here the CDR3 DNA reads TGTGCCTTCCGGGACATTTTGACAGATACGCAGTATTTT.

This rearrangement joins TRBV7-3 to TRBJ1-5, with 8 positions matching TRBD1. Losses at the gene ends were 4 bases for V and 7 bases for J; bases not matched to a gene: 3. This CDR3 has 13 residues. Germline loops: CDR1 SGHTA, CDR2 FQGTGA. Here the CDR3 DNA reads TGTGCCAGCAGCTATGACAGGGGCCAGCCCCAGCATTTT. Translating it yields CASSYDRGQPQHF.

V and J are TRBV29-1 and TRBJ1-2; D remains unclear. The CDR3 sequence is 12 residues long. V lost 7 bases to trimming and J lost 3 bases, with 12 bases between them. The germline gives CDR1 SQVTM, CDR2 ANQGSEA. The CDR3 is CSGLVGDYGYTF. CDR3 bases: TGCAGCGGCCTTGTCGGGGACTATGGCTACACCTTC.

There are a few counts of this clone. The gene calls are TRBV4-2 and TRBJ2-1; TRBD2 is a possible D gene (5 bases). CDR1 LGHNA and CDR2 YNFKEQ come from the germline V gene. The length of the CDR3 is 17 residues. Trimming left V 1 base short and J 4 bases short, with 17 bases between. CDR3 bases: TGTGCCAGCAGCCAAGGGAGCGGATCAGCCCCTTACAATGAGCAGTTCTTC. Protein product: CASSQGSGSAPYNEQFF.

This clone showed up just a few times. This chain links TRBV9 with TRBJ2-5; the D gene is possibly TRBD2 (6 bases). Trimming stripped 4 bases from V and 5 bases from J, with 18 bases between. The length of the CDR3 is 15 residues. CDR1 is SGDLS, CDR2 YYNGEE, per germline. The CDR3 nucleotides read TGTGCCAGCAGCCCACGCCGACTAGGCGGGGAGACCCAGTACTTC. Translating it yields CASSPRRLGGETQYF.

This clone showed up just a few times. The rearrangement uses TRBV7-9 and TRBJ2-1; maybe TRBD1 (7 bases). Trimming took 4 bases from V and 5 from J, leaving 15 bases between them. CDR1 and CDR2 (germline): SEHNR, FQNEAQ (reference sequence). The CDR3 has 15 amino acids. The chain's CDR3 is CASSWRGQSHNEQFF. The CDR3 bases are TGTGCCAGCAGCTGGCGGGGACAGAGTCACAATGAGCAGTTCTTC. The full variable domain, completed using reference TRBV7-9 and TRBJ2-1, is DTGVSQNPRHKITKRGQNVTFRCDPISEHNRLYWYRQTLGQGPEFLTYFQNEAQLEKSRLLSDRFSAERPKGSFSTLEIQRTEQGDSAMYLCASSWRGQSHNEQFFGPGTRLTVL.

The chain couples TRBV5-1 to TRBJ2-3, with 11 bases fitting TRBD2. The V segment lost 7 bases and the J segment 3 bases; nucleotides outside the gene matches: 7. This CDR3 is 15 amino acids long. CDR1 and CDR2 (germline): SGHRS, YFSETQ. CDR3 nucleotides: TGCGCCAGCTCTCGTGGGACTAGCGGAACAGATACGCAGTATTTT. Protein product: CASSRGTSGTDTQYF. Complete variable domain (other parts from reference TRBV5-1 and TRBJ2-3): KAGVTQTPRYLIKTRGQQVTLSCSPISGHRSVSWYQQTPGQGLQFLFEYFSETQRNKGNFPGRFSGRQFSNSRSEMNVSTLELGDSALYLCASSRGTSGTDTQYFGPGTRLTVL.

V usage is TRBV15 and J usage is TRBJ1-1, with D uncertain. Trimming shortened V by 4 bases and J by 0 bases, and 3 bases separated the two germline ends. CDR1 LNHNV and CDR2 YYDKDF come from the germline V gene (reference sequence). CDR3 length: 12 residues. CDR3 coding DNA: TGTGCCACCAGCACAATGAACACTGAAGCTTTCTTT. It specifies CATSTMNTEAFF.

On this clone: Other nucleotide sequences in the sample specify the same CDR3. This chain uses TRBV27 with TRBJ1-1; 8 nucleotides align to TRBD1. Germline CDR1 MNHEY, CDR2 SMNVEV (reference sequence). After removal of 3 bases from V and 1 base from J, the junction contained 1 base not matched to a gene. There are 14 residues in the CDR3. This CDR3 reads CASSFDRGNTEAFF. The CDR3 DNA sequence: TGTGCCAGCAGTTTCGACAGGGGGAACACTGAAGCTTTCTTT.

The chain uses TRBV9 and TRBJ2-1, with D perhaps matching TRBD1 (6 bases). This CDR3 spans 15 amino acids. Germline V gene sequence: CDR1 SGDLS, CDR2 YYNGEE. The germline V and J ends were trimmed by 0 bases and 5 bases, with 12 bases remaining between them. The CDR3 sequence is CASSVGDTSDNEQFF. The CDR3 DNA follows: TGTGCCAGCAGCGTAGGGGACACGAGCGACAATGAGCAGTTCTTC.